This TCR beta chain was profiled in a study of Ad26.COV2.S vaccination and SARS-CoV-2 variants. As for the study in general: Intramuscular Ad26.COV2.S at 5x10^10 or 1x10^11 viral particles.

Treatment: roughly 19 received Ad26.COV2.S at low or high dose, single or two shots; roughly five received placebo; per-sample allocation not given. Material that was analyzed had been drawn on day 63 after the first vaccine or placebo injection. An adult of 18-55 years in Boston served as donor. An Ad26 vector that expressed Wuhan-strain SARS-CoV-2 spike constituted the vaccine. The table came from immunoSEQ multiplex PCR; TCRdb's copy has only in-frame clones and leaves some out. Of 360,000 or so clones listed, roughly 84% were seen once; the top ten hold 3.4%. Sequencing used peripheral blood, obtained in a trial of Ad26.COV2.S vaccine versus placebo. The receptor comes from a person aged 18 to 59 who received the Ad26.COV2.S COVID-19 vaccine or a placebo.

The CDR3 DNA reads as TGTGCCAGCAGTTTATCAGTTCTAACCCGGGGGGAGCTGTTTTTT. It yields the protein CASSLSVLTRGELFF. The V gene is TRBV27, the J gene TRBJ2-2; D remains ambiguous. V gave up 0 bases and J gave up 8 bases, with 13 bases separating them. Germline V gene sequence: CDR1 MNHEY, CDR2 SMNVEV (reference sequence). There are 15 residues in the CDR3.